Below are 5 T cell receptor beta chains sequenced from a single sample in a study of cytomegalovirus exposure and HLA in healthy donors. This PCR relied on a set of 60 Vbeta primers and 13 Jbeta primers. Clones were read by immunoSEQ multiplex PCR, and TCRdb kept only the in-frame ones, dropping some. The sample lists about 76,000 clones, about 70% seen once, with over 10% in the top ten. Specimen: PBMCs. The receptor source for this set is a male donor in good health and CMV-seropositive.

The chain has TRBV11-2 and TRBJ2-5; 8 positions agree with TRBD2. Per the germline V gene, CDR1 is SGHAT and CDR2 is FQNNGV. Trimming took 5 bases from V and 4 from J; bases not matched to a gene: 9. The CDR3 loop spans 15 amino acids. The CDR3 loop is CASSPHGGAIETQYF. The CDR3 nucleotides are TGTGCCAGCAGCCCGCACGGGGGGGCAATAGAGACCCAGTACTTC.

This chain links TRBV6-1 with TRBJ2-5, with unresolved D. Between the trimmed V and J ends, which lost 0 bases and 5 bases, there was a span of 10 bases. Germline CDR1 MNHNS, CDR2 SASEGT. The CDR3 is 14 residues long. CDR3 nucleotides: TGTGCCAGCAGTGAAGCCACGGGTTTGGAGACCCAGTACTTC. The encoded protein is CASSEATGLETQYF.

This chain connects TRBV5-1 to TRBJ1-6; the D gene is possibly TRBD1 (5 bases). The length of the CDR3 is 14 residues. Germline V CDR1 and CDR2: SGHRS, YFSETQ. With 0 bases removed from V and 7 bases from J, the gap between germline ends came to 8 bases. CDR3 nucleotides: TGCGCCAGCAGCTTGGGGGGCAGGAATTCACCCCTCCACTTT. Protein product: CASSLGGRNSPLHF.

The chain employs TRBV9 and TRBJ2-3; 9 nucleotides align to TRBD2. The CDR3 is 18 residues long. The V gene end was trimmed by 0 bases and the J gene end by 4 bases; junction bases not matched to a gene: 12. Looked up from germline, CDR1 is SGDLS and CDR2 is YYNGEE. The CDR3 bases are TGTGCCAGCAGCGTAGCGCCCCCCCTAGCGGGGTTTTCAGATACGCAGTATTTT. Amino acid sequence: CASSVAPPLAGFSDTQYF.

This chain uses TRBV18 with TRBJ2-3, with 11 nucleotides matching TRBD2. CDR3 size: 16 residues. V was clipped by 3 bases and J by 0 bases; unmatched bases: 2. In germline, CDR1 is KGHSH, CDR2 LQKENI. The CDR3 here is CASSPRTSGSTDTQYF. The CDR3 DNA reads TGTGCCAGCTCACCTCGGACTAGCGGGAGCACAGATACGCAGTATTTT.